This T cell receptor beta chain was observed in a study of memory CD4+ T cells and cytomegalovirus serostatus. Findings of the study overall: CMV serostatus prediction reached median AUC around 0.95, or 0.9 with US-trained model. CD4+ memory repertoires contained about 40% of the roughly 160 reported CMV TCRbeta sequences.

TCRdb's copy holds only in-frame clones and misses some; the assay was immunoSEQ multiplex PCR. The top ten clones hold 0.9% to 1.5% of a sample with 40,000 to 55,000 clones, around 70% of them seen once. The sort gate was single viable CD3+CD4+CD8-CD45RO+ cells for memory CD4+ T cells. Serostatus was set by detecting CMV pp150, pp28, p38, p52 IgG. Regarding this clone: Its antigen is undetermined.

Per the germline V gene, CDR1 is LNHDA and CDR2 is SQIVND (reference sequence). This CDR3 contains 14 residues. V lost 3 bases to trimming and J lost 4 bases; unmatched junction nucleotides: 1. This TCR derives from an adult in good health and CMV-seropositive. Sequencing input: memory CD4+ T cells from blood. V and J are TRBV19 and TRBJ1-4; 8 nucleotides match TRBD1. The CDR3 spells CASSIDRGNEKLFF. CDR3 DNA sequence: TGTGCCAGTAGTATCGACAGGGGTAATGAAAAACTGTTTTTT.